The 2 T cell receptor beta chains presented below share a single source sample, sequenced in a study of blood T cell repertoires in COVID-19. Sequencing was performed with immunoSEQ multiplex PCR; in TCRdb, only in-frame clones are kept and a portion is missing. The sample comprises 40,000 to 45,000 clones, around nine tenths of which are singletons, and less than 2.5% rests with the top ten. Sequencing input: peripheral blood. Receptors originate from a human donor in a cohort sampled during active COVID-19.

The chain links TRBV28 to TRBJ1-2; tentative D call: TRBD1 (6 bases). The CDR3 runs 15 residues. V lost 3 bases to trimming and J lost 1 base, with 12 bases between them. Germline loops: CDR1 MDHEN, CDR2 SYDVKM. CDR3 DNA sequence: TGTGCCAGCAGTTTTACCACAGGGTTTAACTATGGCTACACCTTC. This codes for CASSFTTGFNYGYTF.

V gene TRBV9 combines with J gene TRBJ1-1; D might be TRBD1 (5 bases). With 2 bases removed from V and 0 bases from J, the gap between germline ends came to 11 bases. Germline assignment: CDR1 SGDLS and CDR2 YYNGEE. This CDR3 contains 15 residues. The CDR3 spells CASSVPVGVNTEAFF. The CDR3 DNA is TGTGCCAGCAGCGTCCCCGTAGGGGTGAACACTGAAGCTTTCTTT.